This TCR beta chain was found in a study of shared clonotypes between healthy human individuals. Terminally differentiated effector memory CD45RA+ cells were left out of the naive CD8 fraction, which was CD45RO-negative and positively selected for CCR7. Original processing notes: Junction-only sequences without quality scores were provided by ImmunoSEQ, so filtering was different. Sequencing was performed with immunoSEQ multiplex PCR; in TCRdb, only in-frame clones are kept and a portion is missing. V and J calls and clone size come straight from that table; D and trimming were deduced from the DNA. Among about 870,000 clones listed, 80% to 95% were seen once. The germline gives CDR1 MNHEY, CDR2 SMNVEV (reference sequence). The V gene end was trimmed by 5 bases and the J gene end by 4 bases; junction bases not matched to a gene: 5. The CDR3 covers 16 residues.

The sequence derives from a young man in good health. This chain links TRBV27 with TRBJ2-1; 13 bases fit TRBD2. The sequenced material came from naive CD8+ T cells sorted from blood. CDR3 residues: CASSPGLAGVYNEQFF. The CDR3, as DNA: TGTGCCAGCAGTCCCGGACTAGCGGGAGTGTACAATGAGCAGTTCTTC.